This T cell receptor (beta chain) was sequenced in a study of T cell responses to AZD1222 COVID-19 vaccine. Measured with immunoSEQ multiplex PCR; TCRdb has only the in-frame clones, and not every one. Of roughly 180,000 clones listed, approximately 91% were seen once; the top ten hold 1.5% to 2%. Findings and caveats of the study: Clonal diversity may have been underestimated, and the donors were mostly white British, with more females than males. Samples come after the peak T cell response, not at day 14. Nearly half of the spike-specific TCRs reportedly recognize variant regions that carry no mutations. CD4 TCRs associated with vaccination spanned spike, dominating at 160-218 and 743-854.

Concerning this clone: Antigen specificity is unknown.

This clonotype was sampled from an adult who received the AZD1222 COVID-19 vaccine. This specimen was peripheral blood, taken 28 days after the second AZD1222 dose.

CDR3 nucleotides: TGTGCCAGCAGTCGGACAGATACGCAGTATTTT. Its protein product is CASSRTDTQYF. The J gene is TRBJ2-3, the V gene TRBV12-3 or TRBV12-4, with no clear D. The germline V and J ends were trimmed by 5 bases and 3 bases, with 3 bases remaining between them. CDR3 length: 11 amino acids.